The rows below give T cell receptor beta chains drawn from one sample of a study of CD8+ T cells in alopecia areata. Clones were sequenced by immunoSEQ multiplex PCR, and TCRdb holds only the in-frame ones, with some missing. The table includes about 210,000 clones, 35% to 40% detected once. Sequences were derived from CD4+ T cells sorted from blood, sampled at approximately week 30, from a patient treated with tofacitinib. These receptors all come from a human donor with alopecia areata. The conserved cysteine and the conserved F or W are not part of the CDR3 here.

v_gene	j_gene	CDR3aa
TRBV7-9	TRBJ2-7	ASSGRQGLDEQY
TRBV11-2	TRBJ2-7	ASSFSRGENYEQY
TRBV6-1	TRBJ2-3	ASGRDTDTQY
TRBV6-1	TRBJ1-5	ASRTDRAVNQPQH
TRBV25-1	TRBJ2-3	ASSLRGLQRY
TRBV29-1	TRBJ1-1	SVVVSGLGNTEAF
TRBV27	TRBJ1-2	ASSIVGARST
TRBV6-1	TRBJ2-7	ASSEARGARYEQY
TRBV7-9	TRBJ2-7	ASSSSSYEQY
TRBV4-1	TRBJ2-1	ASSHRLTLNEQF
TRBV30	TRBJ2-3	AWSVSRSTDTQY
TRBV5-1	TRBJ2-1	ASSLGYVSSYNEQF
TRBV9	TRBJ2-5	ASSVGQAQETQY
TRBV30	TRBJ2-7	AWASGGSYEQY
TRBV29-1	TRBJ1-2	SVWTGVYGYT
TRBV7-9	TRBJ2-7	ASSLGLAGVNEQY
TRBV7-8	TRBJ2-6	ASSLRQGAGANVLT
TRBV5-1	TRBJ2-5	ASSLGQETQY